This is a list of T cell receptor beta chains from one sample in a study of long-term antiretroviral therapy in people with HIV. The data were produced by immunoSEQ multiplex PCR, yet TCRdb's version contains in-frame clones alone and is incomplete. The sample lists roughly 20,000 clones; roughly 85% were seen once. Source: unsorted PBMCs, taken 4.1 years after starting antiretroviral therapy. The origin of the receptors is a woman aged 40-49 years with HIV. Each CDR3 is given with its conserved first and last residue. The D gene is left open where the match is weak.

j_gene	d_gene	v_gene	CDR3aa
TRBJ2-7	TRBD2	TRBV7-2	CASSDKAGSGYEQYF
TRBJ1-1	-	TRBV23-1	CASIRGVPNTEAFF
TRBJ2-1	-	TRBV11-3	CASSFSGVGYRYNEQFF
TRBJ1-5	TRBD1	TRBV6-6	CASSQTGFGNQPQHF
TRBJ2-5	-	TRBV29-1	CSVSSGETQYF
TRBJ1-2	-	TRBV30	CAWSPETGPRPFF
TRBJ1-2	-	TRBV29-1	CSVESGGERCYTF
TRBJ1-5	-	TRBV4-3	CASSQVISNQPQHF
TRBJ2-3	-	TRBV4-2	CASSQELDYTDTQYF
TRBJ2-2	TRBD1	TRBV9	CASSLSNRGTGELFF
TRBJ2-7	TRBD1	TRBV2	CASSEGTGFYEQYF
TRBJ2-1	TRBD2	TRBV11-2	CASSTILAGEQFF
TRBJ2-3	-	TRBV2	CASTVGWDLDTDTQYF
TRBJ2-2	TRBD2	TRBV7-8	CASSPGWVAGGAGELFF
TRBJ2-7	TRBD2	TRBV7-9	CASSLVPPAGGHEQYF
TRBJ2-1	TRBD1	TRBV11-2	CASSLWDREQFF
TRBJ2-7	-	TRBV7-9	CASSPTKTGYEQYF
TRBJ2-6	-	TRBV29-1	CSVRTAGANVLTF
TRBJ2-3	TRBD2	TRBV10-3	CAISELAGSSTDTQYF
TRBJ2-1	TRBD2	TRBV18	CASSPGLAGAGEQFF
TRBJ2-1	-	TRBV5-5	CASSLTSSYNEQFF
TRBJ2-7	-	TRBV7-2	CASSLGKGSFYEQYF
TRBJ2-1	TRBD1	TRBV14	CASSSTGIYNEQFF
TRBJ2-1	TRBD2	TRBV11-3	CASSPGLAGEPYNEQFF
TRBJ2-3	-	TRBV14	CASSHYLFTDTQYF
TRBJ2-1	TRBD2	TRBV4-3	CASSHVTGGRNEQFF
TRBJ2-7	TRBD1	TRBV7-9	CASSTSTGATFYEQYF
TRBJ2-1	TRBD2	TRBV27	CASRGGYNEQFF
TRBJ2-7	-	TRBV5-4	CASSLYSGDYEQYF
TRBJ2-7	-	TRBV6-1	CASTLGFSYEQYF
TRBJ1-1	TRBD1	TRBV7-9	CASSLGLPDRGLAFF
TRBJ1-2	-	TRBV11-3	CASSLNTGMGGYTF
TRBJ2-1	TRBD2	TRBV5-1	CASKTSGDYNEQFF
TRBJ2-1	-	TRBV7-8	CASSFRVDSYNEQFF
TRBJ1-1	-	TRBV7-8	CASSLGRGLVGMNTEAFF
TRBJ1-1	-	TRBV4-3	CASSLSVGTVSPAFF
TRBJ1-1	-	TRBV19	CASSPLGRTAFF
TRBJ1-2	TRBD1	TRBV19	CATRTGDYGYTF
TRBJ2-5	-	TRBV18	CASSPERGGGETQYF
TRBJ1-6	-	TRBV11-2	CASSLGPLNSPLHF
TRBJ1-4	TRBD1	TRBV4-1	CASGHRDRDEKLFF
TRBJ2-3	TRBD2	TRBV5-6	CASSLSSTSGRLSTDTQYF
TRBJ2-5	TRBD1	TRBV15	CATSRGQLETQYF
TRBJ2-7	-	TRBV11-3	CASSLNTYEQYF
TRBJ1-5	-	TRBV7-9	CASSPSGDSNQPQHF
TRBJ1-4	-	TRBV4-2	CASSRTVETNEKLFF
TRBJ1-5	-	TRBV30	CAWSVRRAGDNQPQHF
TRBJ2-1	TRBD2	TRBV2	CASRGGYEQFF
TRBJ2-7	-	TRBV7-9	CASSPTTGLEQYF
TRBJ1-1	-	TRBV5-4	CASSLGRGNTEAFF
TRBJ1-5	-	TRBV14	CASNHATTIFHQPQHF
TRBJ1-2	-	TRBV30	CAWSKQGAYGYTF